Following are 7 T cell receptor beta chains from one sample sequenced in a study of T-cell reconstitution after alpha-beta-depleted transplantation in children. Unique molecular identifiers were incorporated into the prepared TCRbeta library. TCRdb analysed the PCR reads with MiXCR anew, one entry per CDR3 protein. The sample carries fewer than 550,000 distinct CDR3 sequences, around 16% recorded once. This specimen was PBMCs, mostly from graft donor cells, taken 360 days after TCRalphabeta/CD19-depleted stem cell transplant. The receptors were sampled from a boy under two years old who had a stem cell transplant for Wiskott-Aldrich syndrome, so the T cells may come from the graft donor.

The chain recombines TRBV21-1 with TRBJ2-3; the DNA was not used to check the table's D call, TRBD2. TRBV21-1 is noted as a pseudogene. The length of the CDR3 is 17 residues. This CDR3 is CASSKGTSGISTDTQYF. CDR3 in DNA: TGTGCCAGCAGCAAGGGGACTAGCGGGATTAGCACAGATACGCAGTATTTT.

The table lists this clonotype with a few counts. The chain recombines TRBV20-1 with TRBJ2-1, with 8 bases fitting TRBD2. The CDR3 has 16 amino acids. Germline V gene data show CDR1 as DFQATT and CDR2 as SNEGSKA (reference sequence). V was clipped by 0 bases and J by 4 bases; unmatched bases: 8. In nucleotides, the CDR3 is TGCAGTGCTAGAGATCGAAGGCGGGGGGCTTACAATGAGCAGTTCTTC. It encodes CSARDRRRGAYNEQFF.

The rearrangement uses TRBV6-5 and TRBJ2-5, with D tentatively TRBD2 (5 bases). This CDR3 spans 15 amino acids. Deletions cut 0 bases from V and 0 bases from J, with 8 bases between. CDR1 is MNHEY, CDR2 SVGAGI, per germline. CDR3: CASSYSRAYQETQYF. The CDR3 coding sequence is TGTGCCAGCAGTTACTCGAGGGCCTACCAAGAGACCCAGTACTTC.

The chain employs TRBV24-1 and TRBJ2-2, with D tentatively TRBD1 or TRBD2 (5 bases each). Germline V gene data show CDR1 as KGHDR and CDR2 as SFDVKD. Trimming removed 2 bases from V and 5 bases from J, with 14 bases in between. The CDR3 totals 16 residues. CDR3 DNA: TGTGCCACCAGTGATTGGGGGACGGTTGATACCGGGGAGCTGTTTTTT. As protein: CATSDWGTVDTGELFF.

This clonotype was seen only a few times. V is TRBV10-3 and J is TRBJ2-3; 14 nucleotides line up with TRBD2. CDR1 is ENHRY, CDR2 SYGVKD, per germline. The length of the CDR3 is 18 residues. The ends lost 10 bases at V and 2 bases at J; junction bases unmatched: 14. This chain's CDR3 is CATLSGTSGRRATDTQYF. The CDR3 nucleotides read TGTGCCACGCTTTCCGGGACTAGCGGGAGAAGGGCCACAGATACGCAGTATTTT.

A few counts support this clonotype. The gene calls are TRBV7-2 and TRBJ1-2, with D possibly being TRBD1 (6 bases). The CDR3 is made up of 14 amino acids. V dropped 3 bases and J dropped 4 bases, with 12 bases sitting between them. Germline V lookup: CDR1 SGHTA, CDR2 FQGNSA. DNA of the CDR3: TGTGCCAGCAGCTTTCGGGAGGGGGTCTATGGCTACACCTTC. Amino acids: CASSFREGVYGYTF.

This clonotype occurred many times. CDR3 sequence: CASSITGWSSYNEQFF. CDR3 in DNA: TGTGCCAGTAGTATAACGGGATGGAGCTCCTACAATGAGCAGTTCTTC. The V and J genes are TRBV19 and TRBJ2-1; TRBD2 might be the D (5 bases). The V gene lost 2 bases and the J gene lost 0 bases, with 11 bases spanning the gap. CDR1 and CDR2 from the germline V gene are LNHDA and SQIVND (reference sequence). The CDR3 extends over 16 amino acids. The full variable domain, rest sourced from reference TRBV19 and TRBJ2-1, is DGGITQSPKYLFRKEGQNVTLSCEQNLNHDAMYWYRQDPGQGLRLIYYSQIVNDFQKGDIAEGYSVSREKKESFPLTVTSAQKNPTAFYLCASSITGWSSYNEQFFGPGTRLTVL.